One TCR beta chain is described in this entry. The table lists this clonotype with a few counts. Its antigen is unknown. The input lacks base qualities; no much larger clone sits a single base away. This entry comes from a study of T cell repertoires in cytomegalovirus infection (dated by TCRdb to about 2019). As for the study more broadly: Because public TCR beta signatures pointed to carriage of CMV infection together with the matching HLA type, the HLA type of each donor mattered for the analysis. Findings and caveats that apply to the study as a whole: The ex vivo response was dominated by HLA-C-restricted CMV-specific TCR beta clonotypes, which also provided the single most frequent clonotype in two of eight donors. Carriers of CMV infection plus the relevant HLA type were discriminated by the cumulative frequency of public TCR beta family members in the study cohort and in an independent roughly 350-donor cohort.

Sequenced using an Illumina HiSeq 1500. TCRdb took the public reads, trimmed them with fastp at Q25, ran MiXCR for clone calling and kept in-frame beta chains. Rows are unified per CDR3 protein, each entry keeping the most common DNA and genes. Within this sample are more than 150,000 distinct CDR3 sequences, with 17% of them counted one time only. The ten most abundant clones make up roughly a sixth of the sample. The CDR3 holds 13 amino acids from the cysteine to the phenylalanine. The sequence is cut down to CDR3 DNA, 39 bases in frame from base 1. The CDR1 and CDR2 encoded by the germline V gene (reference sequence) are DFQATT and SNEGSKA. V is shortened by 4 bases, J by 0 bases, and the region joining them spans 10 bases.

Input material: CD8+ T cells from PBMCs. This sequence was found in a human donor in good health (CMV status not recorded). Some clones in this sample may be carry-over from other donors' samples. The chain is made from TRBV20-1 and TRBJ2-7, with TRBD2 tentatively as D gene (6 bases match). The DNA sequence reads TGCAGTGCTAAGGGGACTGGCTCCTACGAGCAGTACTTC. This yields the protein CSAKGTGSYEQYF.